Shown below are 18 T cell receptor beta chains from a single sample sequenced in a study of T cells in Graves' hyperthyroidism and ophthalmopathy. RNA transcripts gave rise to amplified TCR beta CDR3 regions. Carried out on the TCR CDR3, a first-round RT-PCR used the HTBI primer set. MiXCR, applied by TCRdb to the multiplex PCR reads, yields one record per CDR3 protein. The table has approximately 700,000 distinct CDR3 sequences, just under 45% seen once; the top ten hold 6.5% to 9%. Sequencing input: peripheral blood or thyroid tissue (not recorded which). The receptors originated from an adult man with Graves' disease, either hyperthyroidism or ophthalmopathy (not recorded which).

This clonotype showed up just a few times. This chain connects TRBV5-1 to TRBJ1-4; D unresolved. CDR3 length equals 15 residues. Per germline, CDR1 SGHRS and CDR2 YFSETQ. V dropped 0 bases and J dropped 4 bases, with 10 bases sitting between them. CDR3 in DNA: TGCGCCAGCAGCTTGGCCCCGGGAAGTAATGAAAAACTGTTTTTT. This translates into CASSLAPGSNEKLFF. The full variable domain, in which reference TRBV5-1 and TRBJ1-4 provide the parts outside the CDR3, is KAGVTQTPRYLIKTRGQQVTLSCSPISGHRSVSWYQQTPGQGLQFLFEYFSETQRNKGNFPGRFSGRQFSNSRSEMNVSTLELGDSALYLCASSLAPGSNEKLFFGSGTQLSVL.

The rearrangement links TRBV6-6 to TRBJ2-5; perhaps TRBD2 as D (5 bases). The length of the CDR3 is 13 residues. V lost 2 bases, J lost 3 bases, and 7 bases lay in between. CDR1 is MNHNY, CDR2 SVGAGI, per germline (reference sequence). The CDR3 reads CASSYREEETQYF. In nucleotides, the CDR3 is TGTGCCAGCAGTTACCGGGAAGAAGAGACCCAGTACTTC.

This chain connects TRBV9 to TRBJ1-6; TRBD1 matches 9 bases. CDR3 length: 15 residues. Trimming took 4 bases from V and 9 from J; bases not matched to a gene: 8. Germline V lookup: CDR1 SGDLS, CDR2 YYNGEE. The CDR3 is CASSTQGANFSPLHF. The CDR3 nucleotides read TGTGCCAGCAGCACACAGGGGGCTAATTTTTCACCCCTCCACTTT. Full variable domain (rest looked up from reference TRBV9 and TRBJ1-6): DSGVTQTPKHLITATGQRVTLRCSPRSGDLSVYWYQQSLDQGLQFLIQYYNGEERAKGNILERFSAQQFPDLHSELNLSSLELGDSALYFCASSTQGANFSPLHFGNGTRLTVT.

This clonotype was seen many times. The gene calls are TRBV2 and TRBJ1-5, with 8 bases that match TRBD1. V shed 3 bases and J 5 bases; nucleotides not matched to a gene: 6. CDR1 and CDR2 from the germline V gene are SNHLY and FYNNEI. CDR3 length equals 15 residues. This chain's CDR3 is CASSDRGRRDQPQHF. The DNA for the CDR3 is TGTGCCAGCAGTGACAGGGGGCGAAGGGATCAGCCCCAGCATTTT.

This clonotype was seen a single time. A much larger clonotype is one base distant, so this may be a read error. Here the CDR3 DNA reads TGTGCCATCAGTCCGAGGGCAGTCTCCTACGAGCAGTACTTC. Its translation: CAISPRAVSYEQYF. This chain links TRBV6-6 with TRBJ2-7; weak D call: TRBD2 (5 bases). The CDR3 spans 14 residues. Germline values: CDR1 MNHNY, CDR2 SVGAGI (reference sequence).

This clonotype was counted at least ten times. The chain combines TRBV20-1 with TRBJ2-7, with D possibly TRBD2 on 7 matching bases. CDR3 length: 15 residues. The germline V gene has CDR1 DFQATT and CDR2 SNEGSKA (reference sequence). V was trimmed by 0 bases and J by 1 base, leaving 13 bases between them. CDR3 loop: CSARDGGAPSYEQYF. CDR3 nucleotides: TGCAGTGCTAGAGATGGGGGGGCACCATCCTACGAGCAGTACTTC.

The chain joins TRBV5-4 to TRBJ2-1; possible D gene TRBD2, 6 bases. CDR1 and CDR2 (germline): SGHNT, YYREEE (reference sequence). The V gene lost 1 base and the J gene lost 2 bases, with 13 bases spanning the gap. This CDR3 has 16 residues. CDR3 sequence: CASSLSQPSAYNEQFF. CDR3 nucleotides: TGTGCCAGCAGCTTGTCCCAGCCTAGCGCCTACAATGAGCAGTTCTTC.

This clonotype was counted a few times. The DNA for the CDR3 is TGCGCCAGCACCGACAGGGGGCGGACGGGAATAATACCGAACACTGAAGCTTTCTTT. It specifies CASTDRGRTGIIPNTEAFF. The gene calls are TRBV5-1 and TRBJ1-1, with TRBD1 matching 10 bases. V shed 6 bases, J shed 1 base, and the junction held 18 bases outside the gene matches. The germline gives CDR1 SGHRS, CDR2 YFSETQ. This CDR3 is 19 amino acids long.

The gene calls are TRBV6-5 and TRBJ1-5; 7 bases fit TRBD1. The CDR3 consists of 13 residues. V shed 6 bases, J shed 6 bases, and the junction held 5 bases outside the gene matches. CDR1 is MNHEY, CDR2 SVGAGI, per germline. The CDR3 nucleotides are TGTGCCAGCAGAGGACAGGTTGCTCAGCCCCAGCATTTT. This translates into CASRGQVAQPQHF.

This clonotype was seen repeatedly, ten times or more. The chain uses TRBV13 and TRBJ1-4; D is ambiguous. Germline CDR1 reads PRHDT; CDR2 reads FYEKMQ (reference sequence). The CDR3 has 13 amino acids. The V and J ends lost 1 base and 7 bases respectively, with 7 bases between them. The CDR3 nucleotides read TGTGCCAGCAGCTTAGTGACCGGTGAAAAACTGTTTTTT. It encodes CASSLVTGEKLFF.

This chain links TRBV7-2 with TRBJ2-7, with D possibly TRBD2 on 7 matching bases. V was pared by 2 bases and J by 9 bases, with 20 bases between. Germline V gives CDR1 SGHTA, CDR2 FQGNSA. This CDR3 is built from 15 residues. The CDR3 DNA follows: TGTGCCAGCAGCTTAAGAGCGGGACACCGCCGCGGGCAGTACTTC. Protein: CASSLRAGHRRGQYF.

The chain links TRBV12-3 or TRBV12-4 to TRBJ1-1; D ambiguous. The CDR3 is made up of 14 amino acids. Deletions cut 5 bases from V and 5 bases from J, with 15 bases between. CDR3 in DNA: TGTGCCAGCAGTACCTCTTCTCTCGGGACTGAAGCTTTCTTT. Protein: CASSTSSLGTEAFF.

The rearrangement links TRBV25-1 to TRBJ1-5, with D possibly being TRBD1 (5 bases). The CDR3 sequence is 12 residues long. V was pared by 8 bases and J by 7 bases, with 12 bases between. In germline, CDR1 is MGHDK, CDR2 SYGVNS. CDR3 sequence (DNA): TGTGCCAGCGCCGATTGGGGCCAGCCCCAGCATTTT. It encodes CASADWGQPQHF. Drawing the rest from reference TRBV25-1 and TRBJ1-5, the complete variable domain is EADIYQTPRYLVIGTGKKITLECSQTMGHDKMYWYQQDPGMELHLIHYSYGVNSTEKGDLSSESTVSRIRTEHFPLTLESARPSHTSQYLCASADWGQPQHFGDGTRLSIL.

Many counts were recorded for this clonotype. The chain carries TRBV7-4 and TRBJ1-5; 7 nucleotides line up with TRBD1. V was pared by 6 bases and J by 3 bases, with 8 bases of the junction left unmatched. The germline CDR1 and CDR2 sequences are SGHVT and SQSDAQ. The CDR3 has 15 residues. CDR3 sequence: CASSLRQGDNQPQHF. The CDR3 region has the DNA TGTGCCAGCAGTCTTAGACAGGGTGACAATCAGCCCCAGCATTTT.

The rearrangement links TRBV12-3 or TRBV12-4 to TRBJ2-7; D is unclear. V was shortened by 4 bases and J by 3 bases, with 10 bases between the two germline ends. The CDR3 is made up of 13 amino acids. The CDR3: CASSYRPLYEQYF. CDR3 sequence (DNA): TGTGCCAGCAGTTACCGGCCTCTCTACGAGCAGTACTTC.

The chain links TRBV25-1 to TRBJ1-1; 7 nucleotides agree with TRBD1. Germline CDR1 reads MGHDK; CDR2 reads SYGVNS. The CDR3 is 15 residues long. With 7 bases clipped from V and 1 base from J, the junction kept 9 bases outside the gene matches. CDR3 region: CASMVVGTANTEAFF. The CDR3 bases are TGTGCCAGCATGGTAGTTGGGACAGCGAACACTGAAGCTTTCTTT.

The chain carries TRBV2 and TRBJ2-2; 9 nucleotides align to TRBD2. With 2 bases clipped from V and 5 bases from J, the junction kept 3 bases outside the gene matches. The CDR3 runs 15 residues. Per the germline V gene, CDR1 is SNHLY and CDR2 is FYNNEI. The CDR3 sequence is CASSERGRETGELFF. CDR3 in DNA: TGTGCCAGCAGTGAACGCGGGAGGGAGACCGGGGAGCTGTTTTTT.

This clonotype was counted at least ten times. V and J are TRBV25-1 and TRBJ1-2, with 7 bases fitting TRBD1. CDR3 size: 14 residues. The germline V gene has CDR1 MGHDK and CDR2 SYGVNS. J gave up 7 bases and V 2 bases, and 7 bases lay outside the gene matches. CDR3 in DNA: TGTGCCAGCAGTGAAGGACGACAGGGTGGTGGCTACACCTTC. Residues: CASSEGRQGGGYTF.